This record looks at one T cell receptor beta chain sequence and its context. Its antigen is still unknown. The data derive from a study of CD8+ T cells in alopecia areata. The CDR3 spans 12 residues. Germline-derived CDR1 and CDR2 are SGHKS and YYEKEE (reference sequence). V shed 7 bases and J shed 0 bases, with 5 bases lying between them. Study outcomes and limitations: Mice showed clearer TCR sharing than patients did, a gap that was possibly HLA-related. It was lesional scalp, especially alopecia totalis/universalis, that showed higher clonality than normal scalp.

Extraction of RNA preceded its reverse transcription into cDNA, which served as the sequencing template. Repertoires were generated with immunoSEQ multiplex PCR, while TCRdb's copy carries only in-frame clones and drops some. The sample includes 90,000 to 120,000 clones, about 50% of them seen just once. In alopecia areata patients, both lesional scalp punch biopsies and peripheral blood were collected. Separation by sorting yielded CD4+ and CD8+ T cells from PBMCs. V is TRBV5-5 and J is TRBJ2-1; D is unclear. This receptor was obtained from a human donor with alopecia areata. Sequencing was performed on NKG2D-low CD8+ T cells sorted from blood. The CDR3 DNA is TGTGCCAGCCTTAACTCCTACAATGAGCAGTTCTTC. Translation gives CASLNSYNEQFF.